Sequencing of this TCR beta chain was carried out in a study of T cell responses to AZD1222 COVID-19 vaccine (dated by TCRdb to the early 2020s). About the study as a whole: AZD1222 recipients whose second dose came at about 4 weeks and those whose second dose came at about 12 weeks were combined into one group, since spike-specific TCR depth and breadth did not differ between the two schedules. TCR sequencing covered 230 or so trial participants: 200 to 220 given two doses of AZD1222 and approximately 26 given two doses of MenACWY control vaccine. Enrollment into the trials was organized by age into subgroups of 18-55, 56-69 and 70-plus years, and those subgroups contained roughly 150, 30 and 60 TCR-sequenced participants, respectively.

Paper-wide results and their limitations: Reportedly, almost half of the unique spike-specific TCRs recognized epitopes lying outside the regions that are mutated in the B.1.351 and B.1.1.7 variants. After two AZD1222 doses, both the breadth and the depth of spike-specific TCRs were significantly higher than at day 0 and than in MenACWY recipients. In the small 56-69-year group, the increase in depth fell short of significance, most likely because of low power. Because no samples from the day 14 peak response were available, repertoires could be characterized only after the peak T cell response. Participants were mostly white British and included more females than males, and it was suggested by the authors that clonal diversity may have been underestimated. The vaccine-associated CD4 TCRs covered the entire spike protein, and the dominant responses fell in regions 160-218 and 743-854. Conclusions about previously exposed vaccinees are limited because only five or six AZD1222 recipients were SARS-CoV-2 seropositive at baseline.

This clone showed up just a few times. The antigen it recognizes is unknown. Per-base qualities were not stored, and no clone one base away is much larger. Including cysteine and phenylalanine, the CDR3 has 12 amino acids. Here the CDR3 DNA is all that survives: 36 bases in frame from base 1. A distance of 14 bases separates the germline ends of V and J, which lose 8 bases and 4 bases respectively. Sequences GTSNPN (CDR1) and SVGIG (CDR2) are obtained from the germline V gene (reference sequence). The CDR3 regions of human TCRbeta chains were analyzed by immunosequencing. The paper's processing steps were these. Repertoire TCRs were checked for matches against a reference library of SARS-CoV-2-specific TCRs that had been generated using the MIRA antigen-specificity platform. Breadth meant the fraction of unique TCRs that were SARS-CoV-2-associated, whereas depth meant the fraction of total T cells that were SARS-CoV-2-associated. Each spike-specific TCR was assigned to its reactive spike region and to a CD4 or CD8 class using the MIRA data. Log10-transformed breadth and depth values were compared by one-way ANOVA with Sidak's multiple comparisons tests. The source is immuneACCESS, and TCRdb retained only in-frame sequences with V and J called. Part of the clones is not carried over; for the studies checked, unresolved V genes explain less than half of this, and the remainder is unexplained. That table supplies the V and J calls and clone size; D and trimming were determined from the DNA. The sample profile shows some 80,000 clones; 70% to 90% of them were found once. The ten largest clones take up 6.5% to 7.5% of the sample.

The time point label on this specimen signifies: baseline before first vaccination. Samples from vaccinated people were obtained from the UK trials COV001 and COV002, which included a single-blind randomized controlled phase 2/3 trial of AZD1222 (ChAdOx1 nCoV-19) in healthy adults. For TCRbeta chain sequencing, PBMC samples were collected from trial participants at day 0 and at day 28 after the second dose. This specimen was peripheral blood, taken on day 0 of AZD1222 vaccination. The sequence was collected from an adult in good health. The V gene is TRBV30 and the J gene is TRBJ1-2, with a tentative D gene TRBD1 over 6 matching bases. The CDR3 in this case is CAASTGPYGYTF. The DNA sequence is as follows: TGTGCCGCCAGCACAGGGCCCTATGGCTACACCTTC.